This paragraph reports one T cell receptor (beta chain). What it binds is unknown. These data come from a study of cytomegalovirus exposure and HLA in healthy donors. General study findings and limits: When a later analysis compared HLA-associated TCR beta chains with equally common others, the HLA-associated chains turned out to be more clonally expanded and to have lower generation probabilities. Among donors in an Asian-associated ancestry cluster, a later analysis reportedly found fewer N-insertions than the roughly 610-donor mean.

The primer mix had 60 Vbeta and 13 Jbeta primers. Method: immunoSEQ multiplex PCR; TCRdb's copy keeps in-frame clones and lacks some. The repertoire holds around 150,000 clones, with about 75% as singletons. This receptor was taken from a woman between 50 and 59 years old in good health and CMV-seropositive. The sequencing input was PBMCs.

The CDR3 nucleotides are TGTGCTACCGCTAGCGGGGGGGCAGATACGCAGTATTTT. It translates to CATASGGADTQYF. The rearrangement uses TRBV2 and TRBJ2-3; 12 positions agree with TRBD2. This CDR3 is built from 13 residues. In germline, CDR1 is SNHLY, CDR2 FYNNEI.